The 25 T cell receptor beta chains given below trace back to one sample, sequenced in a study of early T cells in non-severe SARS-CoV-2 infection. MiXCR, applied by TCRdb to the 5' RACE reads, yields one record per CDR3 protein. The sample has fewer than 85,000 distinct CDR3 sequences, more than 12% seen once. Specimen: whole blood, collected at baseline. These receptors were collected from an adult who was a healthcare worker with PCR-confirmed SARS-CoV-2 infection or an uninfected control (not recorded which).

The V and J genes are TRBV7-9 and TRBJ2-5, with D perhaps matching TRBD1 (6 bases). The CDR3 consists of 12 residues. V was shortened by 6 bases and J by 3 bases, with 8 bases between the two germline ends. Germline loops: CDR1 SEHNR, CDR2 FQNEAQ (reference sequence). CDR3 sequence (DNA): TGTGCCAGCAGGCGGACAGAAGAGACCCAGTACTTC. It is translated as CASRRTEETQYF.

V gene TRBV9 combines with J gene TRBJ2-3, with 11 bases matching TRBD2. The CDR3 consists of 17 residues. J lost 4 bases, V lost 0 bases, and 7 bases had no gene match. Germline V gives CDR1 SGDLS, CDR2 YYNGEE. The CDR3 spells CASSVVGTSGSADTQYF. The CDR3 region has the DNA TGTGCCAGCAGCGTAGTCGGAACTAGCGGGAGCGCAGATACGCAGTATTTT.

This clonotype was observed a few times. CDR3: CASSILGTGFGKLFF. The CDR3 nucleotides are TGTGCCAGCAGTATCCTCGGGACAGGGTTTGGAAAACTGTTTTTT. This rearrangement joins TRBV6-2 or TRBV6-3 to TRBJ1-4, with TRBD1 matching 9 bases. Germline CDR1 reads MNHEY; CDR2 reads SVGEGT. Trimming at V came to 5 bases and at J to 10 bases, leaving 11 bases not matched to a gene. CDR3 length equals 15 residues.

This clonotype was observed at least ten times. The chain carries TRBV3-1 and TRBJ2-6; a weak D match, TRBD2 (6 bases). V was cut by 6 bases and J by 0 bases, with 9 bases left in between. The CDR3 extends over 15 amino acids. Germline CDR1 is LGHDT and CDR2 is YNNKEL (reference sequence). CDR3 coding DNA: TGTGCCAGCAGTGGAGGGGTCTCTGGGGCCAACGTCCTGACTTTC. As protein: CASSGGVSGANVLTF. Filled out from reference TRBV3-1 and TRBJ2-6, the complete variable domain reads DTAVSQTPKYLVTQMGNDKSIKCEQNLGHDTMYWYKQDSKKFLKIMFSYNNKELIINETVPNRFSPKSPDKAHLNLHINSLELGDSAVYFCASSGGVSGANVLTFGAGSRLTVL.

This clonotype was seen only a few times. This chain uses TRBV6-5 with TRBJ2-7; TRBD2 is a possible D gene (5 bases). CDR3 length: 13 amino acids. CDR1 and CDR2 from the germline V gene are MNHEY and SVGAGI. V lost 6 bases and J lost 2, with 11 bases in between. The CDR3 DNA sequence: TGTGCCAGCAGCAGGCGGGCGGCCTACGAGCAGTACTTC. Protein sequence: CASSRRAAYEQYF.

This clonotype came up a few times. The genes are TRBV5-1 and TRBJ2-1; 7 bases fit TRBD2. CDR1 and CDR2 from the germline V gene are SGHRS and YFSETQ. The junction had 6 bases not matched to a gene; V was cut back by 0 bases and J by 3 bases. This CDR3 has 16 amino acids. DNA of the CDR3: TGCGCCAGCAGCTTGGCCCCCGCTAGCGGCTACAATGAGCAGTTCTTC. It encodes CASSLAPASGYNEQFF.

This clonotype was observed once. The CDR3 loop is CASSHLYNEQFF. The CDR3 DNA is TGTGCCAGCAGCCACCTCTACAATGAGCAGTTCTTC. The genes are TRBV5-4 and TRBJ2-1; D is unresolved. CDR1 and CDR2 (germline): SGHNT, YYREEE (reference sequence). CDR3 length: 12 residues. V dropped 4 bases and J dropped 3 bases, with 5 bases sitting between them.

The chain recombines TRBV20-1 with TRBJ2-3; a possible D gene is TRBD2 (5 bases). The V and J ends lost 0 bases and 1 base respectively, with 14 bases between them. Germline V gene sequence: CDR1 DFQATT, CDR2 SNEGSKA (reference sequence). The CDR3 contains 16 residues. CDR3 residues: CSARDPAGGGTDTQYF. As DNA, the CDR3 is TGCAGTGCTAGAGACCCGGCGGGTGGGGGCACAGATACGCAGTATTTT.

The gene calls are TRBV7-9 and TRBJ2-5, with D possibly being TRBD1 (6 bases). The CDR3 has 14 amino acids. Trimming left V 6 bases short and J 0 bases short, with 11 bases between. In germline, CDR1 is SEHNR, CDR2 FQNEAQ (reference sequence). CDR3 in DNA: TGTGCCAGCAGTCAACAGGGATACCAAGAGACCCAGTACTTC. Its protein product is CASSQQGYQETQYF.

The rearrangement uses TRBV28 and TRBJ2-5; D not certain. The CDR3 runs 14 residues. V was cut by 2 bases and J by 5 bases, with 12 bases left in between. The germline CDR1 and CDR2 sequences are MDHEN and SYDVKM. The chain's CDR3 is CASSLEGMWETQYF. CDR3 coding DNA: TGTGCCAGCAGTTTAGAAGGGATGTGGGAGACCCAGTACTTC. Combining the CDR3 with reference TRBV28 and TRBJ2-5 gives the whole variable domain DVKVTQSSRYLVKRTGEKVFLECVQDMDHENMFWYRQDPGLGLRLIYFSYDVKMKEKGDIPEGYSVSREKKERFSLILESASTNQTSMYLCASSLEGMWETQYFGPGTRLLVL.

This clonotype was seen a handful of times. This sequence joins TRBV5-1 and TRBJ2-7; possibly TRBD2 for D (5 bases). From germline, CDR1 is SGHRS and CDR2 YFSETQ. CDR3 size: 13 residues. Trimming took off 5 bases at V and 2 bases at J, with 11 bases between the two ends. The DNA of the CDR3 is TGCGCCAGCAGGGCGGACTTAGCCTACGAGCAGTACTTC. This gives the protein CASRADLAYEQYF.

This clonotype was recorded many times. J is TRBJ2-1 and V is TRBV25-1; D is perhaps TRBD1 (5 bases). V was cut by 8 bases and J by 6 bases, with 17 bases left in between. CDR3 length: 14 residues. CDR1 is MGHDK, CDR2 SYGVNS, per germline. CDR3: CASGVVGALNEQFF. Written as DNA, the CDR3 is TGTGCCAGCGGGGTTGTTGGGGCCCTCAATGAGCAGTTCTTC. The full variable domain, rest sourced from reference TRBV25-1 and TRBJ2-1, is EADIYQTPRYLVIGTGKKITLECSQTMGHDKMYWYQQDPGMELHLIHYSYGVNSTEKGDLSSESTVSRIRTEHFPLTLESARPSHTSQYLCASGVVGALNEQFFGPGTRLTVL.

The chain recombines TRBV2 with TRBJ2-3; TRBD1 matches at 7 bases. Trimming took 3 bases from V and 5 from J; bases not matched to a gene: 11. Germline V gene lookup returns CDR1 SNHLY and CDR2 FYNNEI. The CDR3 has 16 residues. CDR3 coding DNA: TGTGCCAGCAGTGATACGCCCGTACAGGGGAAAGATACGCAGTATTTT. It specifies CASSDTPVQGKDTQYF.

This clonotype was seen many times. The rearrangement links TRBV27 to TRBJ1-2; TRBD1 agrees at 7 bases. Germline loops: CDR1 MNHEY, CDR2 SMNVEV (reference sequence). CDR3 size: 13 residues. V dropped 5 bases and J dropped 5; count of bases not matched to a gene: 5. CDR3 region: CASSPTGVYGYTF. The CDR3 nucleotides read TGTGCCAGCAGTCCCACAGGGGTTTATGGCTACACCTTC.

The chain combines TRBV29-1 with TRBJ1-3; D gene unclear. In germline, CDR1 is SQVTM, CDR2 ANQGSEA. The CDR3 has 13 residues. V dropped 2 bases and J dropped 0 bases, with 5 bases sitting between them. CDR3 in amino acids: CSVEQSSGNTIYF. CDR3 bases: TGCAGCGTTGAACAATCCTCTGGAAACACCATATATTTT.

The J gene is TRBJ2-3, the V gene TRBV10-3; 12 bases match TRBD2. The CDR3 has 15 amino acids. Germline V gene data show CDR1 as ENHRY and CDR2 as SYGVKD. Losses at the gene ends were 5 bases for V and 5 bases for J; bases not matched to a gene: 5. The CDR3 spells CAISSLAGGRDTQYF. In DNA form, the CDR3 reads TGTGCCATCAGTTCCCTAGCGGGAGGGCGAGATACGCAGTATTTT.

This clonotype was recorded at least ten times. The chain links TRBV24-1 to TRBJ2-3; 7 nucleotides align to TRBD1. The germline gives CDR1 KGHDR, CDR2 SFDVKD. CDR3 size: 15 residues. Trimming at V came to 2 bases and at J to 5 bases, leaving 6 bases not matched to a gene. The CDR3 loop reads CATSDSRGGEDTQYF. CDR3 nucleotides: TGTGCCACCAGTGATTCGAGAGGGGGCGAAGATACGCAGTATTTT.

The chain uses TRBV11-2 and TRBJ2-5, with 7 bases that match TRBD1. The CDR3 runs 15 residues. From germline, CDR1 is SGHAT and CDR2 FQNNGV. J lost 2 bases, V lost 1 base, and 4 bases had no gene match. Here the CDR3 reads CASSLAGTAQETQYF. In DNA, the CDR3 is TGTGCCAGCAGCTTAGCCGGGACAGCACAAGAGACCCAGTACTTC.

Only a few counts were recorded for this clonotype. The V and J genes are TRBV5-1 and TRBJ2-1, with 10 bases fitting TRBD2. J lost 5 bases, V lost 0 bases, and 5 bases had no gene match. The V gene's germline CDR1 is SGHRS and CDR2 YFSETQ. CDR3 length equals 16 residues. CDR3 residues: CASSLAPLAGDNEQFF. CDR3 in DNA: TGCGCCAGCAGCTTGGCCCCGCTAGCGGGAGACAATGAGCAGTTCTTC.

This clonotype was counted a few times. The chain is built from TRBV12-3 or TRBV12-4 and TRBJ2-2; 12 bases map to TRBD2. V lost 5 bases, J lost 3 bases, and 1 base stayed unmatched. The CDR3 sequence is 15 residues long. CDR3 DNA sequence: TGTGCCAGCAGTCGGACTAGCGGGGACACCGGGGAGCTGTTTTTT. Protein sequence: CASSRTSGDTGELFF.

V usage is TRBV4-1 and J usage is TRBJ2-3, with 9 bases identical to TRBD2. There are 16 residues in the CDR3. From germline, CDR1 is MGHRA and CDR2 YSYEKL. The V segment lost 0 bases and the J segment 1 base; nucleotides outside the gene matches: 2. Here the CDR3 reads CASSQDSGSGTDTQYF. The CDR3 DNA follows: TGCGCCAGCAGCCAAGATAGCGGGAGTGGCACAGATACGCAGTATTTT.

This clonotype was seen only a few times. V and J are TRBV10-2 and TRBJ2-3, with 11 bases aligning to TRBD1. CDR3 length: 15 residues. V dropped 3 bases and J dropped 3; count of bases not matched to a gene: 2. Germline V lookup: CDR1 WSHSY, CDR2 SAAADI. This CDR3 is CASSDGTGGTDTQYF. The CDR3 bases are TGCGCCAGCAGTGATGGGACAGGGGGGACAGATACGCAGTATTTT.

The V gene is TRBV30, the J gene TRBJ2-3; D remains ambiguous. Germline V gives CDR1 GTSNPN, CDR2 SVGIG (reference sequence). There are 13 residues in the CDR3. Trimming pared 5 bases from V and 1 base from J, leaving 10 bases between. CDR3 nucleotides: TGTGCCTGGGCCCCCGGGCGCACAGATACGCAGTATTTT. Amino acids: CAWAPGRTDTQYF.

Notes on this clonotype: The CDR3 end shows no conserved phenylalanine or tryptophan, and so a read error is likely. The chain has TRBV27 and TRBJ2-1; D is perhaps TRBD1 (6 bases). The CDR3 length is 14 residues. CDR1 and CDR2 from the germline V gene are MNHEY and SMNVEV (reference sequence). V was clipped by 5 bases and J by 3 bases, with 11 bases between them. The CDR3 sequence is CASSGRGYYNEQFS. As DNA, the CDR3 is TGTGCCAGCAGTGGCAGGGGTTACTACAATGAGCAGTTCTCC.

There are a few counts of this clonotype. This chain joins TRBV6-5 and TRBJ2-5, with 8 bases fitting TRBD2. The germline CDR1 and CDR2 sequences are MNHEY and SVGAGI. The CDR3 has 18 amino acids. Germline trimming cut 0 bases from V and 2 bases from J; bases unmatched to any gene: 11. CDR3 DNA: TGTGCCAGCAGTTACTCGGTGGTAGCGGGATACCCTCAAGAGACCCAGTACTTC. Translation gives CASSYSVVAGYPQETQYF.